This T cell receptor (beta chain) emerged from a study of cytomegalovirus exposure and HLA in healthy donors. Points from the study as a whole: A link between a missense DCLRE1C variant and TCR beta V- and J-gene trimming emerged from a later analysis. In a later analysis, across HLA loci, associated TCR counts were highest for DRB1, lowest for HLA-C.

Details on this clone: Its target is not known.

PCR used 60 Vbeta primers and 13 Jbeta primers. Some clones are missing from TCRdb's copy, which holds only in-frame ones; the method was immunoSEQ multiplex PCR. The sample contains around 150,000 clones, around 80% of which appear only once. The sample was PBMCs. This receptor was obtained from a male donor in good health and CMV-seropositive.

CDR3 amino acids: CSVESNGEKLFF. CDR3 sequence (DNA): TGCAGCGTTGAATCTAATGGTGAAAAACTGTTTTTT. The chain uses TRBV29-1 and TRBJ1-4; D unclear. Germline assignment: CDR1 SQVTM and CDR2 ANQGSEA. This CDR3 region has 12 residues. V lost 2 bases to trimming and J lost 7 bases, with 8 bases between them.